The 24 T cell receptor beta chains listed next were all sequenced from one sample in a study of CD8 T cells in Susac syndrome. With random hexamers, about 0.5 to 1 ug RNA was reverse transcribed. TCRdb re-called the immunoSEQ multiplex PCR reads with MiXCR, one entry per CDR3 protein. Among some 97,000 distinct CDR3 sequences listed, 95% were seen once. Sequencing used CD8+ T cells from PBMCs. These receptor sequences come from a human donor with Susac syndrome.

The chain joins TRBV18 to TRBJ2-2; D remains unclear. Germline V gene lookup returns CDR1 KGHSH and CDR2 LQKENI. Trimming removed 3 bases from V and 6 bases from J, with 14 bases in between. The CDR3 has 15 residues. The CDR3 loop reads CASSPEIAEAGELFF. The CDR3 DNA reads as TGTGCCAGCTCACCTGAGATAGCAGAGGCCGGGGAGCTGTTTTTT.

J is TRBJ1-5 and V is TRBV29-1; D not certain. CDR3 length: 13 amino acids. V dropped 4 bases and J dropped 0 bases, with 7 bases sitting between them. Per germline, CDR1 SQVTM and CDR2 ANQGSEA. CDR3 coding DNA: TGCAGCGTTGTGGTTTATAGCAATCAGCCCCAGCATTTT. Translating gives CSVVVYSNQPQHF. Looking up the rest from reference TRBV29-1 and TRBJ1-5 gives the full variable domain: SAVISQKPSRDICQRGTSLTIQCQVDSQVTMMFWYRQQPGQSLTLIATANQGSEATYESGFVIDKFPISRPNLTFSTLTVSNMSPEDSSIYLCSVVVYSNQPQHFGDGTRLSIL.

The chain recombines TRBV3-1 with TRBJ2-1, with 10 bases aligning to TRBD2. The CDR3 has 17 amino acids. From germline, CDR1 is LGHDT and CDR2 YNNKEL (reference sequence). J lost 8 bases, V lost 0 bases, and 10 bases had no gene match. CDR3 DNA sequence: TGTGCCAGCAGCCAAGATCCGGGACTAGCGAGTGCCCATGAGCAGTTCTTC. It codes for CASSQDPGLASAHEQFF.

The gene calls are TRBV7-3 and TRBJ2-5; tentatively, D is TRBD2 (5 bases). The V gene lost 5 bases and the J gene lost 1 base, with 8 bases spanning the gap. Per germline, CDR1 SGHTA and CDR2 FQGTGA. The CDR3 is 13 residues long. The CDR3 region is CASSRTFQETQYF. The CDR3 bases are TGTGCCAGCAGCCGGACTTTCCAAGAGACCCAGTACTTC.

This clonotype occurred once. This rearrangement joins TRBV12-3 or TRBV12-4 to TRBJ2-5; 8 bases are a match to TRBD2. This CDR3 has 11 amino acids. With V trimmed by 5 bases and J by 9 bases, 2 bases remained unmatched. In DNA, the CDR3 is TGTGCCAGCAGTCCGGGGGGGTCCCAGTACTTC. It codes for CASSPGGSQYF.

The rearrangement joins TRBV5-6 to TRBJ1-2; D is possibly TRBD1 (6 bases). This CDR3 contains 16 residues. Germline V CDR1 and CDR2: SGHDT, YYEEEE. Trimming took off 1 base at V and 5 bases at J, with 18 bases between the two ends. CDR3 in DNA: TGTGCCAGCAGCTTGACCGACAGGCCGAGGAAGTATGGCTACACCTTC. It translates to CASSLTDRPRKYGYTF.

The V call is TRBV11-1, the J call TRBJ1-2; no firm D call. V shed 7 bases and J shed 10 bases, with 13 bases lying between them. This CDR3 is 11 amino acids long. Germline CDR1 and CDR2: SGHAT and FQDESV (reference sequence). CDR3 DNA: TGTGCCAGCACAGCGGAGGGTTTCTACACCTTC. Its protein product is CASTAEGFYTF.

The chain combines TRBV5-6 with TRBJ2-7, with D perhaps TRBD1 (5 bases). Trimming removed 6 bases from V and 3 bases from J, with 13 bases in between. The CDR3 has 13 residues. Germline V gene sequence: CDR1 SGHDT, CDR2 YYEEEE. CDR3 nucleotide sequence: TGTGCCAGCATCGAGCAGGGCGGCTACGAGCAGTACTTC. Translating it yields CASIEQGGYEQYF.

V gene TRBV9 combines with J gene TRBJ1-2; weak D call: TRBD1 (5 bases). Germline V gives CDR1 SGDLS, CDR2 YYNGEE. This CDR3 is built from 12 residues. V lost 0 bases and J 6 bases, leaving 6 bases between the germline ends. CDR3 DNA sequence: TGTGCCAGCAGCGTAGAGACAGATGGCTACACCTTC. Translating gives CASSVETDGYTF.

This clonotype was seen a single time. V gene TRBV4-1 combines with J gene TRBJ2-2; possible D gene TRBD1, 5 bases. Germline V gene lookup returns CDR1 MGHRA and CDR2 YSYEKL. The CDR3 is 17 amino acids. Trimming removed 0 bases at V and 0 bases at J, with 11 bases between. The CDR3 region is CASSQEGQGANTGELFF. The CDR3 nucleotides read TGCGCCAGCAGCCAAGAGGGTCAAGGGGCGAACACCGGGGAGCTGTTTTTT.

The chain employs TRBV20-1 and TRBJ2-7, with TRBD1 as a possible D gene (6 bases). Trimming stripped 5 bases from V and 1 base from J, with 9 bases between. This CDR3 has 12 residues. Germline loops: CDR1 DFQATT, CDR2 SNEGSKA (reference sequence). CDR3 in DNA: TGCAGTGCTGGGACAATGTCCTACGAGCAGTACTTC. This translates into CSAGTMSYEQYF.

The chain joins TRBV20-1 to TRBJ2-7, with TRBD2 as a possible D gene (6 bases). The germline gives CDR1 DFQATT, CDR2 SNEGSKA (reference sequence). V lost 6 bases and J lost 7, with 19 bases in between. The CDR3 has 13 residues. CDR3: CSAAGTLQVEQYF. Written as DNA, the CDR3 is TGCAGTGCCGCCGGGACTCTACAAGTGGAGCAGTACTTC.

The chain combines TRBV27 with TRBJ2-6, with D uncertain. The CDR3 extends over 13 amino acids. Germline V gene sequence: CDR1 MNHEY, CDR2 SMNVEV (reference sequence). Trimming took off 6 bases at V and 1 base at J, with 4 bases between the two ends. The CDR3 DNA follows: TGTGCCAGCAGCCGATCTGGGGCCAACGTCCTGACTTTC. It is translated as CASSRSGANVLTF.

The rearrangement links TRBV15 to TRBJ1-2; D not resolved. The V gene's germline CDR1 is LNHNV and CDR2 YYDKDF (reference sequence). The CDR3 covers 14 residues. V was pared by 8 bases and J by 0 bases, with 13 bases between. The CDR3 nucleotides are TGTGCCACCTCCCTGGGAGGCGCTAACTATGGCTACACCTTC. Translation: CATSLGGANYGYTF.

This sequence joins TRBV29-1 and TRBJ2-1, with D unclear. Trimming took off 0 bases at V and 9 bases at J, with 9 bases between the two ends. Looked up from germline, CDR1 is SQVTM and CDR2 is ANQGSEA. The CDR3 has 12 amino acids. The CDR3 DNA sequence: TGCAGCGTTGAAGATCCCCTTACTGAGCAGTTCTTC. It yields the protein CSVEDPLTEQFF.

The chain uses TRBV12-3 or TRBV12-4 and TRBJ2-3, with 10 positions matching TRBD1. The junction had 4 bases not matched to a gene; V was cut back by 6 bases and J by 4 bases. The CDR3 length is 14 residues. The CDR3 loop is CASRGTGAADTQYF. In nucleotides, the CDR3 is TGTGCCAGCAGGGGGACAGGGGCGGCAGATACGCAGTATTTT.

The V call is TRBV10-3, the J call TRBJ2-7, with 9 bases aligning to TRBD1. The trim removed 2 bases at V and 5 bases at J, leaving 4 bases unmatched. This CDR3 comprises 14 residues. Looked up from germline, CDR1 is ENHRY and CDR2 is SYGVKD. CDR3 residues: CAISEPGQGDEQYF. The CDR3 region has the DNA TGTGCCATCAGTGAGCCGGGACAGGGCGACGAGCAGTACTTC.

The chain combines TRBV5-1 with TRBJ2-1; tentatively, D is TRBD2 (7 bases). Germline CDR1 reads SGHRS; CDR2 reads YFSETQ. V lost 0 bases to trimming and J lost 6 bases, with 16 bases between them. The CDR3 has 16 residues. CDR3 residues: CASSLVVTGGLNEQFF. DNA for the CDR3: TGCGCCAGCAGCTTGGTCGTTACCGGGGGGCTCAATGAGCAGTTCTTC.

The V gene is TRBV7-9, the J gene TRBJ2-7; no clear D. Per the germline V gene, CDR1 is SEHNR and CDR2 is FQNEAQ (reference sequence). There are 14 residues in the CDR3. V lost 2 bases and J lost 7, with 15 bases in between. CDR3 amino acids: CASSLLVVGSEQYF. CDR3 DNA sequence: TGTGCCAGCAGCTTACTCGTCGTAGGGTCGGAGCAGTACTTC.

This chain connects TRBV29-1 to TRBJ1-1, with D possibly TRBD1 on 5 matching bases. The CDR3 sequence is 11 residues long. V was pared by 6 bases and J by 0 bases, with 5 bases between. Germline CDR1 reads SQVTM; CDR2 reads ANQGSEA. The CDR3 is CSVTVNTEAFF. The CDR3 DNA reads TGCAGCGTGACAGTGAACACTGAAGCTTTCTTT.

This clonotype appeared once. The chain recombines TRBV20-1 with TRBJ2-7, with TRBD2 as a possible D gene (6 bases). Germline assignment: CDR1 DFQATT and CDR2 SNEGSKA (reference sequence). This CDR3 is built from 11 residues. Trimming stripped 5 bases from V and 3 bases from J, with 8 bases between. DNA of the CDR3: TGCAGTGCTGGAGGGGACTACGAGCAGTACTTC. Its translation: CSAGGDYEQYF.

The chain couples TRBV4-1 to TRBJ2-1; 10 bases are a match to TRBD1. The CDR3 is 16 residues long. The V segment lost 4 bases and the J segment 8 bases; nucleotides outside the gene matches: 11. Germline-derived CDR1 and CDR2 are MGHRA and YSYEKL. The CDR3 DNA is TGCGCCAGCAGCCCCATAGGACAGGGGGTATTTGATGAGCAGTTCTTC. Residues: CASSPIGQGVFDEQFF.

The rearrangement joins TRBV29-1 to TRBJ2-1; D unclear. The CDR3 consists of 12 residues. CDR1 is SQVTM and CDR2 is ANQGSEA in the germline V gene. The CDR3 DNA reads TGCAGTATAAACGGCCCCCTCAATGAGCAGTTCTTC. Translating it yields CSINGPLNEQFF.

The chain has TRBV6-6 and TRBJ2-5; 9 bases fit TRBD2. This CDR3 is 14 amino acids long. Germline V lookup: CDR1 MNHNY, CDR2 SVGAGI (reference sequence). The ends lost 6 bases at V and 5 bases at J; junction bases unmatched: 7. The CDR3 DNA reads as TGTGCCAGCAGAGGTGGGACTAGCTGGGAGACCCAGTACTTC. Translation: CASRGGTSWETQYF.